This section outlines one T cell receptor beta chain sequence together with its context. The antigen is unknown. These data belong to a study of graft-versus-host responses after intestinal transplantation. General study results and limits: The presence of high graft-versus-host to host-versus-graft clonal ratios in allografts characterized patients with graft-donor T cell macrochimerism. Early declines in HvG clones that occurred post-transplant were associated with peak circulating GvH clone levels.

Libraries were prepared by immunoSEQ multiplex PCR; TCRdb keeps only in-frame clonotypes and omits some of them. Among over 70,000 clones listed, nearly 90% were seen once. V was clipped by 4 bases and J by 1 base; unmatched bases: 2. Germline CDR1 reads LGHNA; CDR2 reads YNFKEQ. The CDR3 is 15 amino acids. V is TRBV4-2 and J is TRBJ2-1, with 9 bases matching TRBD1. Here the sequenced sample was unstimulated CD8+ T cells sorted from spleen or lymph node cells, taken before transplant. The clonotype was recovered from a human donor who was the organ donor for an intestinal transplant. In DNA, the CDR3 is TGTGCCAGCAGCCGCGGACAGGGGTCCTACAATGAGCAGTTCTTC. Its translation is CASSRGQGSYNEQFF.